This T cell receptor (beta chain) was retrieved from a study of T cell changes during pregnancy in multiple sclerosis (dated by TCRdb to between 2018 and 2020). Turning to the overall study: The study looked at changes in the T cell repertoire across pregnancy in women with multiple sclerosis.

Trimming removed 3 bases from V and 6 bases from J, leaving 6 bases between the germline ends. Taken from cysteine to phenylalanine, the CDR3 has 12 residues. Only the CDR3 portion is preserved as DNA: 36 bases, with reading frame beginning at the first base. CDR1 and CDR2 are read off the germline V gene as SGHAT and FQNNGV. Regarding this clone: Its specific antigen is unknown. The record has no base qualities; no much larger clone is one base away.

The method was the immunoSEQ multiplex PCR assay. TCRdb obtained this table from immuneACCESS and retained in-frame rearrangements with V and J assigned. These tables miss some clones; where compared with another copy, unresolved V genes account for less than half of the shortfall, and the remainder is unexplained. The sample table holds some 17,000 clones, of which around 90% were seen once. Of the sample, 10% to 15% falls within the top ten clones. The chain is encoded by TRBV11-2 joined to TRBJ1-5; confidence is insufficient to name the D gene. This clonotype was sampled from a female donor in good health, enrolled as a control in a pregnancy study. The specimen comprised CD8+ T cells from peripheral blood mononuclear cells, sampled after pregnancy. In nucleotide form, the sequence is TGTGCCAGCAGCTTCTTTATTCAGCCCCAGCATTTT. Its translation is CASSFFIQPQHF.